Detailed here is one TCR beta chain. This CDR3 region has 16 residues. Germline V gene lookup returns CDR1 MGHRA and CDR2 YSYEKL. V was cut by 2 bases and J by 0 bases, with 11 bases left in between. The data were produced by immunoSEQ multiplex PCR, yet TCRdb's version contains in-frame clones alone and is incomplete. Of roughly 180,000 clones listed, over 75% are singletons. These data are taken from a study of blood T cell repertoires in COVID-19. Enrolled through a virtual design, the participants were between roughly 18 and 90 years of age and came from some 25 US areas. Participants reported their clinical history, and cohort assignment relied on those reports.

The sequence was collected from a man between 45 and 60 years old who had recovered from COVID-19. The chain has TRBV4-1 and TRBJ1-3; D is possibly TRBD1 (6 bases). The sequencing input was PBMCs or T cells enriched from blood (not recorded which). CDR3 loop: CASSQPTGSSGNTIYF. For the CDR3, the DNA is TGCGCCAGCAGCCAACCGACAGGCTCCTCTGGAAACACCATATATTTT.